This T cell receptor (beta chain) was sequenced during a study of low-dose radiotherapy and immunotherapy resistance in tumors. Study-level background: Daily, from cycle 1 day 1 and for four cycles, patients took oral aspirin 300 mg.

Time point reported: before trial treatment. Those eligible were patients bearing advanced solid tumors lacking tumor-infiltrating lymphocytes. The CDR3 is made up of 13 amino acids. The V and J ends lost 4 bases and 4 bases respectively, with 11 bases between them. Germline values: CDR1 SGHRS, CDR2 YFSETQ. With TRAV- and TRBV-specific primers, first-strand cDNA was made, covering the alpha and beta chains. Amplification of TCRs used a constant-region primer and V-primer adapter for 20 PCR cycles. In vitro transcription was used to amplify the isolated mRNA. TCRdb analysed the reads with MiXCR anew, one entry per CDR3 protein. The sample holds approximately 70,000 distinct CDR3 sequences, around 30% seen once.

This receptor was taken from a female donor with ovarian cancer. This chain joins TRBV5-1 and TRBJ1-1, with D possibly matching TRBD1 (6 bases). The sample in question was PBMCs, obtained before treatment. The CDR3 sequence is CASSPGVGTEAFF. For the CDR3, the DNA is TGCGCCAGCAGCCCAGGGGTAGGCACTGAAGCTTTCTTT.